This T cell receptor beta chain was captured by sequencing in a study of identical twins. Overall study results and limits: The analysis was cross-sectional rather than longitudinal within donors.

One entry per CDR3 protein results from TCRdb running MiXCR on the 5' RACE reads. The profile covers approximately 630,000 distinct CDR3 sequences, with roughly 6.6% appearing a single time and around 1.6% taken by the ten largest. As to this clonotype: No antigen is known for it.

Germline trimming cut 4 bases from V and 7 bases from J; bases unmatched to any gene: 5. Germline lookup yields CDR1 SNHLY and CDR2 FYNNEI. The CDR3 is 15 residues long. These data are also associated with another study on yellow fever vaccine responses in identical twins.

V and J are TRBV2 and TRBJ1-6, with 9 positions matching TRBD1. The material sequenced was PBMCs. This receptor was taken from a woman younger than 30 in good health. For the CDR3, the DNA is TGTGCCAGCAGTGCGGACAGGGGATACAATTCACCCCTCCACTTT. This translates into CASSADRGYNSPLHF.